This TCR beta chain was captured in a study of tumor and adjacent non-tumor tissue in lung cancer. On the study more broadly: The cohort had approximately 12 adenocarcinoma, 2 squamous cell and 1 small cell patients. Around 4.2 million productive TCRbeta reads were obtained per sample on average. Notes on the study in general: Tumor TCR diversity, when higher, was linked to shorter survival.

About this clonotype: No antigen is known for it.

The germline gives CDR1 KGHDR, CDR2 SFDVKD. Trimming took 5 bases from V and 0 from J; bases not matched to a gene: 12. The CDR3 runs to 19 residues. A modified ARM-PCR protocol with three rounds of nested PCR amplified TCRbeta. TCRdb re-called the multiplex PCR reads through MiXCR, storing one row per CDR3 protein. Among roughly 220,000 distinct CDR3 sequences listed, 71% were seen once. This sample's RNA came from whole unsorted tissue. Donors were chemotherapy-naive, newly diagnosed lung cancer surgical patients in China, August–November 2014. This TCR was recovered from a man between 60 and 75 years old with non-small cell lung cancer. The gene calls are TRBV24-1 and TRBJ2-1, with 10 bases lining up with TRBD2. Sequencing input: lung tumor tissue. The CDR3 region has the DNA TGTGCCACCAGTGCTCGAGCGGGGGGGTCCGTTAGCTCCTACAATGAGCAGTTCTTC. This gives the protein CATSARAGGSVSSYNEQFF.